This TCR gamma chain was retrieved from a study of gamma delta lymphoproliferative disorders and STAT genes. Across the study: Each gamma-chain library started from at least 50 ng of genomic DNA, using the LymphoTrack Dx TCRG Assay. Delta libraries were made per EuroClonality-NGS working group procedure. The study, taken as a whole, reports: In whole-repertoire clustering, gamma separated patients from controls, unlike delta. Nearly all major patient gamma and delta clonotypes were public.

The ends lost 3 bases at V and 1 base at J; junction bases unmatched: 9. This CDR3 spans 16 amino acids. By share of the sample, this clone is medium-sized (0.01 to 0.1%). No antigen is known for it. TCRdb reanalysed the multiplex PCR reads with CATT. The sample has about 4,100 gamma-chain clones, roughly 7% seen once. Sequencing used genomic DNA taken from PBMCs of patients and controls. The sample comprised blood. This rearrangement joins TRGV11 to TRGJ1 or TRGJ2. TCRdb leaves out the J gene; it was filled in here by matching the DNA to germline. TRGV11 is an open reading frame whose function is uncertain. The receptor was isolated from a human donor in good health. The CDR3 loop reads CACWIRYEHNYYKKLF. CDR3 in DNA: TGTGCCTGCTGGATTAGGTATGAACACAATTATTATAAGAAACTCTTT.